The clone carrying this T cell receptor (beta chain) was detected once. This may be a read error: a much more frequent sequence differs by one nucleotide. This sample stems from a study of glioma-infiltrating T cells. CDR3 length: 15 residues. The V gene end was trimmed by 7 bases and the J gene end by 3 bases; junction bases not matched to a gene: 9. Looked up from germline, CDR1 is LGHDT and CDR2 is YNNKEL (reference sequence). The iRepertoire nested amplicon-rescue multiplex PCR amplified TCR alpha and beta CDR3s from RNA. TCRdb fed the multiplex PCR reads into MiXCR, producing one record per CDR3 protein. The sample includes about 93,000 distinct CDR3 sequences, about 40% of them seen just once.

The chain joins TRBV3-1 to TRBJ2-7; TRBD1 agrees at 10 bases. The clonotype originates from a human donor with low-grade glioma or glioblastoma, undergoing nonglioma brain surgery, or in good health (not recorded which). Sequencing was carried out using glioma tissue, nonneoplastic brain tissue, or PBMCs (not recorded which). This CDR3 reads CASISRDRGIYEQYF. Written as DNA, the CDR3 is TGTGCCAGCATCAGCCGGGACAGGGGAATCTACGAGCAGTACTTC.